The 17 T cell receptor beta chains below were found in one sample sequenced in a study of technical replicates of blood from a few donors. This table comes from immunoSEQ multiplex PCR, and its TCRdb copy is limited to in-frame clones, with some not included. Here the sample spans 95,000 or so clones, 90% to 95% being singletons. The sequencing input was T cells isolated from PBMCs. The source is a human donor in good health.

The rearrangement links TRBV25-1 to TRBJ2-1; D perhaps matches TRBD2 (6 bases). V lost 1 base and J 9 bases, leaving 7 bases between the germline ends. CDR1 and CDR2 from the germline V gene are MGHDK and SYGVNS. The CDR3 totals 12 residues. The CDR3 DNA follows: TGTGCCAGCAGTGAATCGGAGGGTGAGCAGTTCTTC. Translating it yields CASSESEGEQFF.

The chain is built from TRBV2 and TRBJ2-1; 7 bases map to TRBD2. V gave up 11 bases and J gave up 10 bases; unmatched junction bases: 14. CDR3 size: 13 residues. Per germline, CDR1 SNHLY and CDR2 FYNNEI. CDR3 DNA sequence: TGTGCCTGCATGGTAGCGGGTGCTAGGGAGCAGTTCTTC. Protein product: CACMVAGAREQFF.

The CDR3 nucleotides read TGTGCCAGCAGCGTAGACCGAGCGGGAGCCTACAATGAGCAGTTCTTC. This sequence encodes CASSVDRAGAYNEQFF. The chain carries TRBV9 and TRBJ2-1, with 8 nucleotides matching TRBD2. The junction had 4 bases not matched to a gene; V was cut back by 0 bases and J by 2 bases. CDR3 length: 16 amino acids. From germline, CDR1 is SGDLS and CDR2 YYNGEE.

J is TRBJ1-2 and V is TRBV6-5; weak D call: TRBD1 (5 bases). The CDR3 has 14 amino acids. Germline assignment: CDR1 MNHEY and CDR2 SVGAGI. Trimming cost V 9 bases and J 4 bases, with 18 bases left between them. CDR3 DNA: TGTGCCAGTTCTATTCGGCAGGGTCCCTATGGCTACACCTTC. Translated, it gives CASSIRQGPYGYTF.

A single count supports this clone. The chain carries TRBV29-1 and TRBJ2-7, with D possibly TRBD2 on 7 matching bases. The CDR3 length is 11 residues. Germline CDR1 and CDR2: SQVTM and ANQGSEA. Trimming cost V 5 bases and J 11 bases, with 16 bases left between them. CDR3 sequence (DNA): TGCAGCGTTCACGACACAGGGAGGGAGTACTTC. It translates to CSVHDTGREYF.

This chain connects TRBV4-2 to TRBJ1-3, with D uncertain. Germline V gene sequence: CDR1 LGHNA, CDR2 YNFKEQ. The CDR3 consists of 16 residues. The V end was cut by 3 bases, the J end by 0 bases, with 12 bases between. CDR3 residues: CASSQHKDSSGNTIYF. The CDR3 nucleotides read TGTGCCAGCAGCCAGCACAAAGACTCCTCTGGAAACACCATATATTTT.

The table lists this clone with a count of one. V is TRBV27 and J is TRBJ2-1, with TRBD1 identical over 7 bases. V shed 5 bases, J shed 0 bases, and the junction held 1 base outside the gene matches. The CDR3 has 14 amino acids. CDR1 and CDR2 (germline): MNHEY, SMNVEV (reference sequence). CDR3 in DNA: TGTGCCAGCAGTCACAGGGGCTCCTACAATGAGCAGTTCTTC. Protein: CASSHRGSYNEQFF.

The chain combines TRBV28 with TRBJ2-4; a weak D match, TRBD2 (7 bases). This CDR3 is 14 amino acids long. V shed 2 bases and J shed 8 bases, with 13 bases lying between them. Germline V CDR1 and CDR2: MDHEN, SYDVKM. CDR3 loop: CASSLKGEGYIQYF. For the CDR3, the DNA is TGTGCCAGCAGTTTAAAGGGGGAGGGGTACATTCAGTACTTC.

The genes are TRBV28 and TRBJ2-1; a possible D gene is TRBD2 (5 bases). Germline CDR1 MDHEN, CDR2 SYDVKM. CDR3 length: 11 residues. V lost 10 bases and J 10 bases, leaving 14 bases between the germline ends. CDR3 bases: TGTGCCACCTTTCCGGGGAACGAGCAGTTCTTC. It is translated as CATFPGNEQFF.

This clone occurred once. The chain carries TRBV9 and TRBJ2-2; 10 nucleotides line up with TRBD1. J was trimmed by 4 bases and V by 3 bases; bases with no gene match: 6. Germline loops: CDR1 SGDLS, CDR2 YYNGEE. CDR3 length: 16 residues. The CDR3 sequence: CASSAYGTGVTGELFF. Here the CDR3 DNA reads TGTGCCAGCAGCGCCTACGGGACAGGGGTCACCGGGGAGCTGTTTTTT.

The V and J genes are TRBV5-6 and TRBJ1-1; D is unresolved. The CDR3 has 12 residues. In germline, CDR1 is SGHDT, CDR2 YYEEEE. With 2 bases removed from V and 3 bases from J, the gap between germline ends came to 5 bases. The CDR3 bases are TGTGCCAGCAGCTTTACGGACACTGAAGCTTTCTTT. Amino acid sequence: CASSFTDTEAFF.

This clone was seen once. The chain employs TRBV6-1 and TRBJ1-2; D not resolved. V lost 4 bases to trimming and J lost 7 bases, with 10 bases between them. The germline V gene has CDR1 MNHNS and CDR2 SASEGT. This CDR3 spans 12 amino acids. CDR3 loop: CASSGPEGGYTF. The CDR3 nucleotides are TGTGCCAGCAGTGGGCCCGAGGGTGGCTACACCTTC.

This chain links TRBV7-3 with TRBJ2-1, with 9 bases matching TRBD1. Trimming cost V 1 base and J 4 bases; bases outside gene matches: 2. Germline loops: CDR1 SGHTA, CDR2 FQGTGA. The CDR3 totals 15 residues. DNA of the CDR3: TGTGCCAGCAGCTTAAAGGGGACAGGGTACAATGAGCAGTTCTTC. Its translation: CASSLKGTGYNEQFF.

Written as DNA, the CDR3 is TGTGCCAGCAGTACCTCCGGGACAGGGGTGTCGAGCTATGGCTACACCTTC. It translates to CASSTSGTGVSSYGYTF. This chain connects TRBV27 to TRBJ1-2; the match to TRBD1 covers 10 bases. The CDR3 spans 17 residues. The V and J ends lost 5 bases and 4 bases, in that order; junction bases with no gene match: 13. Germline CDR1 MNHEY, CDR2 SMNVEV (reference sequence).

The chain joins TRBV5-1 to TRBJ1-2; D gene uncertain. CDR1 is SGHRS and CDR2 is YFSETQ in the germline V gene. The CDR3 covers 13 residues. Trimming shortened V by 4 bases and J by 2 bases, and 9 bases separated the two germline ends. The CDR3 is CASSPTGNYGYTF. CDR3 DNA sequence: TGCGCCAGCAGCCCCACGGGAAACTATGGCTACACCTTC.

V and J are TRBV9 and TRBJ2-7; maybe TRBD1 (5 bases). This CDR3 is 12 amino acids long. Trimming shortened V by 0 bases and J by 6 bases, and 7 bases separated the two germline ends. Germline V CDR1 and CDR2: SGDLS, YYNGEE. The CDR3 DNA reads as TGTGCCAGCAGCGTAGGAACAGGCGAGCAGTACTTC. Protein: CASSVGTGEQYF.

V usage is TRBV7-3 and J usage is TRBJ2-3; possible D gene TRBD2, 6 bases. Per the germline V gene, CDR1 is SGHTA and CDR2 is FQGTGA. The CDR3 loop spans 16 amino acids. Trimming pared 1 base from V and 2 bases from J, leaving 13 bases between. The CDR3 DNA reads TGTGCCAGCAGCTTAAGTCGCGGGACGGCCACAGATACGCAGTATTTT. Translation: CASSLSRGTATDTQYF.